The rows below give T cell receptor beta chains drawn from one sample of a study of regulatory T cells in long-lasting Graves disease. TCRdb analysed the multiplex PCR reads with MiXCR anew, one entry per CDR3 protein. The sample holds about 310,000 distinct CDR3 sequences, more than 20% seen once. Sequencing was performed on peripheral blood mononuclear cells (PBMCs), taken when the disease was refractory, from a patient treated with antithyroid drugs. These receptors all stem from a female donor with Graves disease. CDR3s include the opening cysteine and the closing phenylalanine or tryptophan. A D gene is named only where the DNA matches it firmly. Size is stated for part of the rows, as once, few or many counts, or as a class when the clone is expanded.

J: TRBJ2-5
size: once
V: TRBV20-1
D: NA
CDR3: CSADRVTQLETQYF
DNA: TGCAGTGCGGATCGGGTCACCCAGTTGGAGACCCAGTACTTC

J: TRBJ2-5
size: many
V: TRBV28
D: TRBD2
CDR3: CASSFLSGTQETQYF
DNA: TGTGCCAGCAGTTTCCTTAGCGGGACCCAAGAGACCCAGTACTTC

J: TRBJ1-6
size: many
V: TRBV7-2
D: TRBD1
CDR3: CASSPHSGTGFITPLHF
DNA: TGTGCCAGCAGCCCGCACTCCGGGACAGGGTTCATAACACCCCTCCACTTT

J: TRBJ2-2
size: NA
V: TRBV6-1
D: NA
CDR3: CASRDGEPSVTGELFF
DNA: TGTGCCAGCCGGGACGGAGAGCCCTCGGTCACCGGGGAGCTGTTTTTT

J: TRBJ2-7
size: NA
V: TRBV29-1
D: TRBD2
CDR3: CSVGGTSGSHEQYF
DNA: TGCAGCGTCGGGGGGACTAGCGGGAGCCACGAGCAGTACTTC

J: TRBJ1-5
size: NA
V: TRBV20-1
D: NA
CDR3: CSASRDSNQPQHF
DNA: TGCAGTGCTAGCCGGGACAGCAATCAGCCCCAGCATTTT

J: TRBJ2-4
size: many
V: TRBV28
D: TRBD1
CDR3: CASRRDRVYIQYF
DNA: TGTGCCAGCAGGCGGGACAGGGTATACATTCAGTACTTC

J: TRBJ2-1
size: once
V: TRBV5-1
D: NA
CDR3: CASSLGESYNEQFF
DNA: TGCGCCAGCAGCTTGGGAGAAAGCTACAATGAGCAGTTCTTC

J: TRBJ1-1
size: NA
V: TRBV25-1
D: NA
CDR3: CASKPKNGPQGTEAFF
DNA: TGTGCCAGCAAACCTAAAAACGGACCCCAGGGGACTGAAGCTTTCTTT

J: TRBJ1-2
size: many
V: TRBV30
D: TRBD1
CDR3: CACQPDRAFGYTF
DNA: TGTGCCTGCCAACCGGACAGGGCGTTCGGCTACACCTTC

J: TRBJ2-1
size: NA
V: TRBV7-2
D: NA
CDR3: CASSSSGYEQFF
DNA: TGTGCCAGCAGCTCGAGCGGGTATGAGCAGTTCTTC

J: TRBJ2-7
size: few
V: TRBV27
D: NA
CDR3: CASSRSEEQYF
DNA: TGTGCCAGCAGTCGGTCGGAAGAGCAGTACTTC

J: TRBJ2-7
size: few
V: TRBV19
D: TRBD1
CDR3: CASSTLTGESSYEQYF
DNA: TGTGCCAGTAGTACCCTAACAGGGGAAAGCTCCTACGAGCAGTACTTC

J: TRBJ2-7
size: NA
V: TRBV11-1
D: TRBD2
CDR3: CASSGGRLAGVSEQYF
DNA: TGTGCCAGCAGCGGGGGGAGGTTAGCGGGAGTGTCCGAGCAGTACTTC

J: TRBJ1-3
size: NA
V: TRBV12-3/TRBV12-4
D: NA
CDR3: CASSFAGDSGDTIYF
DNA: TGTGCCAGCAGTTTTGCGGGGGACTCTGGAGACACCATATATTTT

J: TRBJ2-2
size: NA
V: TRBV6-1
D: TRBD1
CDR3: CASRTGTGELFF
DNA: TGTGCCAGCAGGACAGGGACCGGGGAGCTGTTTTTT

J: TRBJ2-6
size: many
V: TRBV12-3/TRBV12-4
D: NA
CDR3: CATAGPPGTGANVLTF
DNA: TGTGCCACCGCGGGTCCACCAGGGACTGGGGCCAACGTCCTGACTTTC

J: TRBJ2-5
size: many
V: TRBV28
D: TRBD1
CDR3: CAISRDRVEETQYF
DNA: TGTGCCATCAGCAGGGACAGGGTGGAGGAGACCCAGTACTTC

J: TRBJ2-7
size: many
V: TRBV28
D: NA
CDR3: CASSSRLKKGYEQYF
DNA: TGTGCCAGCAGTTCGCGCTTGAAGAAAGGCTACGAGCAGTACTTC

J: TRBJ1-6
size: many
V: TRBV28
D: TRBD1
CDR3: CASRHRTGINSPLHF
DNA: TGTGCCAGCAGACATAGGACAGGGATTAATTCACCCCTCCACTTT

J: TRBJ1-4
size: NA
V: TRBV4-3
D: NA
CDR3: CASSQGSPANEKLFF
DNA: TGCGCCAGCAGCCAAGGATCGCCAGCTAATGAAAAACTGTTTTTT